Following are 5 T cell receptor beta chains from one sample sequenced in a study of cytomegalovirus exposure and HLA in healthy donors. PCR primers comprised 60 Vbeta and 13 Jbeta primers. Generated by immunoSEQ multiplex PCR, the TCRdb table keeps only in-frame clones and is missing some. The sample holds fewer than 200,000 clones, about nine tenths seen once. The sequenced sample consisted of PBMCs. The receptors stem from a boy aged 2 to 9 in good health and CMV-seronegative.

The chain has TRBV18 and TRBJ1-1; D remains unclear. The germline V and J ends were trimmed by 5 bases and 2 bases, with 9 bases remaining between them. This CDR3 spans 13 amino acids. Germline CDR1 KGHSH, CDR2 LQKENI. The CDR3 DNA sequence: TGTGCCAGCTCATCCGAGATTAACACTGAAGCTTTCTTT. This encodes CASSSEINTEAFF.

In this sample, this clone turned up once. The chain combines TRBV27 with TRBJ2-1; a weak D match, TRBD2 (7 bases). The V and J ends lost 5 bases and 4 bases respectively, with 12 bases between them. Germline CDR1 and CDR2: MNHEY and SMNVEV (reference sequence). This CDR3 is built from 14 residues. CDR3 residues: CASSEGDYYNEQFF. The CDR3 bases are TGTGCCAGCAGTGAGGGGGACTATTACAATGAGCAGTTCTTC.

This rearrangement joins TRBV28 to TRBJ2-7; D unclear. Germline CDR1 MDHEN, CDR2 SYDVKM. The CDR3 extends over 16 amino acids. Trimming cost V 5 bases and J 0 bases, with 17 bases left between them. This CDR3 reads CASSPPPSSLSYEQYF. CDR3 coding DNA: TGTGCCAGCAGTCCCCCCCCGAGCTCCCTCTCCTACGAGCAGTACTTC.

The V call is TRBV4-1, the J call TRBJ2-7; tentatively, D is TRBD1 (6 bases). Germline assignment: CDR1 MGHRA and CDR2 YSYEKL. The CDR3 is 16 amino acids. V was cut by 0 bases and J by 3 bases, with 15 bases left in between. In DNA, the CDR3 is TGCGCCAGCAGCCAAGAAATGTCGGACAGAGGCTACGAGCAGTACTTC. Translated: CASSQEMSDRGYEQYF.

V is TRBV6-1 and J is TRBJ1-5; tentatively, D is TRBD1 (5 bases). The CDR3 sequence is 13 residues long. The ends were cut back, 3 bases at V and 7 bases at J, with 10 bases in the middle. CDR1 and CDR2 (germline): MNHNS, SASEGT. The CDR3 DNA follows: TGTGCCAGCAGTGACCTGACAGTCCAGCCCCAGCATTTT. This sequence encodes CASSDLTVQPQHF.